The clone carrying this T cell receptor (beta chain) was counted once. No antigen is known for it. The data stem from a study of radiation and T cells in renal cell carcinoma. Study-level findings and limits: From baseline, blood top tumor clonotypes peaked at 2 weeks post-radiation. Pretreatment tumor biopsies were lacking, so baseline clonotypes are unknown.

Profiling relied on immunoSEQ multiplex PCR, and the TCRdb table lists in-frame clones only, not all of them. The sample consists of tens of thousands of clones, about 79% of them appearing once. Stated time point: baseline pretreatment blood. Sample treatment: 15 Gy SBRT to primary tumor, nephrectomy 4 weeks later. The patient's renal cell carcinoma had clear cell pathology. The germline V gene encodes CDR1 MDHEN and CDR2 SYDVKM. V was clipped by 1 base and J by 6 bases; unmatched bases: 10. The CDR3 is made up of 17 amino acids. The chain joins TRBV28 to TRBJ2-2, with TRBD1 matching 8 bases. This specimen was blood, taken from a patient whose treatment included radiotherapy and nephrectomy. The receptor comes from a man aged 55 to 69 with renal cell carcinoma. This CDR3 reads CASSLYTDRVRAGELFF. CDR3 sequence (DNA): TGTGCCAGCAGTTTATACACGGACAGGGTGAGGGCCGGGGAGCTGTTTTTT.